Below are 12 T cell receptor beta chains sequenced from a single sample in a study of T cells after posttransplantation cyclophosphamide. A marrow graft followed busulfan-fludarabine conditioning, with cyclophosphamide on days +3 and +4. This table comes from immunoSEQ multiplex PCR, and its TCRdb copy is limited to in-frame clones, with some not included. Here the sample spans some 45,000 clones, around 91% being singletons. Sequenced material: PBMCs, taken less than 70 days after allogeneic stem cell transplant with posttransplant cyclophosphamide. These receptors all stem from a male patient between 60 and 69 years old who received an allogeneic stem cell transplant from a related donor and was CMV-positive. Some T cells may originate from the graft donor.

The CDR3 DNA is TGTGCCAGCAGTTCCGGACAGGGGGCTGGTAATGAAAAACTGTTTTTT. It translates to CASSSGQGAGNEKLFF. The chain carries TRBV6-5 and TRBJ1-4; 11 positions agree with TRBD1. CDR1 is MNHEY and CDR2 is SVGAGI in the germline V gene. The CDR3 sequence is 16 residues long. J was trimmed by 4 bases and V by 4 bases; bases with no gene match: 5.

This clone was picked up one time. The V and J genes are TRBV9 and TRBJ2-3; 12 bases match TRBD2. The V gene end was trimmed by 3 bases and the J gene end by 1 base; junction bases not matched to a gene: 3. Looked up from germline, CDR1 is SGDLS and CDR2 is YYNGEE. This CDR3 comprises 16 residues. CDR3 protein: CASSERTSGGTDTQYF. The CDR3 DNA follows: TGTGCCAGCAGCGAAAGGACTAGCGGGGGCACAGATACGCAGTATTTT.

V usage is TRBV2 and J usage is TRBJ1-2; D gene uncertain. The CDR3 has 16 amino acids. Looked up from germline, CDR1 is SNHLY and CDR2 is FYNNEI. The V end lost 3 bases, the J end lost 2 bases, and 16 bases lay between the germline ends. CDR3 region: CASSEPLAATNYGYTF. In nucleotides, the CDR3 is TGTGCCAGCAGTGAGCCCCTGGCAGCGACCAACTATGGCTACACCTTC.

V usage is TRBV14 and J usage is TRBJ1-4; 7 bases are a match to TRBD1. CDR3 length: 14 residues. Trimming removed 4 bases from V and 6 bases from J; junction bases left unmatched: 5. CDR1 is SGHDN and CDR2 is FVKESK in the germline V gene. CDR3 sequence (DNA): TGTGCCAGCAGCCCTGGGACAGTTCATGAAAAACTGTTTTTT. This codes for CASSPGTVHEKLFF.

V and J are TRBV19 and TRBJ2-6; tentatively, D is TRBD1 (6 bases). The CDR3 consists of 16 residues. V shed 4 bases and J shed 1 base, with 11 bases lying between them. Germline loops: CDR1 LNHDA, CDR2 SQIVND (reference sequence). The CDR3 region has the DNA TGTGCCAGTAGTACCCTGGGGGCGTCTGGGGCCAACGTCCTGACTTTC. Translation gives CASSTLGASGANVLTF.

This chain uses TRBV4-2 with TRBJ2-3; 12 nucleotides line up with TRBD1. The CDR3 sequence is 19 residues long. V lost 5 bases to trimming and J lost 0 bases; unmatched junction nucleotides: 12. Germline lookup yields CDR1 LGHNA and CDR2 YNFKEQ. As DNA, the CDR3 is TGTGCCAGCAGCAGTCCGAAGGGACAGGGGGCGCGTAGCACAGATACGCAGTATTTT. Translation gives CASSSPKGQGARSTDTQYF.

The J gene is TRBJ1-1, the V gene TRBV11-2; unclear D gene. In germline, CDR1 is SGHAT, CDR2 FQNNGV. V gave up 4 bases and J gave up 0 bases, with 15 bases separating them. This CDR3 region has 16 residues. CDR3 sequence: CASSSPLSRLNTEAFF. The CDR3 DNA sequence: TGTGCCAGCAGCTCGCCACTATCCAGATTGAACACTGAAGCTTTCTTT.

CDR3 nucleotide sequence: TGCAGCGTCGAAAGGGGGCGAGGAAACACCATATATTTT. Its translation is CSVERGRGNTIYF. The chain carries TRBV29-1 and TRBJ1-3; TRBD1 aligns across 7 bases. The CDR3 consists of 13 residues. After removal of 6 bases from V and 4 bases from J, the junction contained 6 bases not matched to a gene. CDR1 is SQVTM, CDR2 ANQGSEA, per germline.

This chain uses TRBV18 with TRBJ1-6; 8 bases match TRBD1. Trimming at V came to 1 base and at J to 7 bases, leaving 3 bases not matched to a gene. Per germline, CDR1 KGHSH and CDR2 LQKENI. This CDR3 comprises 15 residues. The CDR3 DNA follows: TGTGCCAGCTCACCACGGACAGGGAGAAATTCACCCCTCCACTTT. Protein: CASSPRTGRNSPLHF. Filled out from reference TRBV18 and TRBJ1-6, the complete variable domain reads NAGVMQNPRHLVRRRGQEARLRCSPMKGHSHVYWYRQLPEEGLKFMVYLQKENIIDESGMPKERFSAEFPKEGPSILRIQQVVRGDSAAYFCASSPRTGRNSPLHFGNGTRLTVT.

This chain uses TRBV30 with TRBJ2-7; a weak D match, TRBD2 (6 bases). V was shortened by 0 bases and J by 6 bases, with 12 bases between the two germline ends. The length of the CDR3 is 13 residues. Germline V gene data show CDR1 as GTSNPN and CDR2 as SVGIG (reference sequence). The CDR3 coding sequence is TGTGCCTGGAGTGTGGAGGGTCGGGGCGAGCAGTACTTC. Encoded protein: CAWSVEGRGEQYF.

The V call is TRBV7-8, the J call TRBJ2-1, with 8 bases matching TRBD2. Germline trimming cut 5 bases from V and 2 bases from J; bases unmatched to any gene: 11. CDR3 size: 17 residues. Germline V gene lookup returns CDR1 SGHVS and CDR2 FQNEAQ. The CDR3 spells CASSPPPGGGAYNEQFF. The CDR3 nucleotides read TGTGCCAGCAGCCCGCCCCCCGGGGGGGGCGCCTACAATGAGCAGTTCTTC. Complete variable domain (other parts from reference TRBV7-8 and TRBJ2-1): GAGVSQSPRYKVAKRGQDVALRCDPISGHVSLFWYQQALGQGPEFLTYFQNEAQLDKSGLPSDRFFAERPEGSVSTLKIQRTQQEDSAVYLCASSPPPGGGAYNEQFFGPGTRLTVL.

This sequence joins TRBV11-2 and TRBJ1-2; D uncertain. This CDR3 comprises 13 residues. Trimming left V 0 bases short and J 8 bases short, with 10 bases between. The V gene's germline CDR1 is SGHAT and CDR2 FQNNGV. CDR3 loop: CASSLEQWLGYTF. CDR3 DNA sequence: TGTGCCAGCAGCTTAGAACAGTGGCTGGGCTACACCTTC.